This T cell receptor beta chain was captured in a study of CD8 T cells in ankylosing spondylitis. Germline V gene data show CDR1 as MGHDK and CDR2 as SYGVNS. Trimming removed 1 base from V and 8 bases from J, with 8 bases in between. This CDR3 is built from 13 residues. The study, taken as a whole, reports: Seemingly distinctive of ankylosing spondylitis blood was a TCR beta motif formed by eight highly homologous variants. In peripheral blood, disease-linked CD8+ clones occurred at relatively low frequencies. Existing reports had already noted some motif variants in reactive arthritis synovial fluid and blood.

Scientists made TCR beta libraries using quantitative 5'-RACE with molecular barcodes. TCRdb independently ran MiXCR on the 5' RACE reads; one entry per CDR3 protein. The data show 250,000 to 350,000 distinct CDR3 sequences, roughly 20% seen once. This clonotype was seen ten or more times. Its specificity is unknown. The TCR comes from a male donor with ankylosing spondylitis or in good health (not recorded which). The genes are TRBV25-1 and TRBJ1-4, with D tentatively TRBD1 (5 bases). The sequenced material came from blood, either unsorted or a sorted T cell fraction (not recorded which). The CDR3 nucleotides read TGTGCCAGCAGTGAATTGGGGGTAGAAAAACTGTTTTTT. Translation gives CASSELGVEKLFF. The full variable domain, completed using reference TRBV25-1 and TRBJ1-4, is EADIYQTPRYLVIGTGKKITLECSQTMGHDKMYWYQQDPGMELHLIHYSYGVNSTEKGDLSSESTVSRIRTEHFPLTLESARPSHTSQYLCASSELGVEKLFFGSGTQLSVL.